This TCR beta chain was sequenced for a study of blood T cells in healthy people across ages. The CDR3 contains 14 residues. V was clipped by 7 bases and J by 5 bases, with 15 bases between them. CDR1 is MNHEY and CDR2 is SVGEGT in the germline V gene. Study-wide results and limits: Relative to aged donors, long-lived donors carried more naive CD4+ cells and displayed higher diversity.

Donor samples were obtained from healthy Caucasian individuals from Russia, aged roughly 6 to 90. A few counts support this clonotype. Antigen specificity is unknown. Combining a sample-barcoded 5' primer with a J-beta primer mix, a second PCR ran for roughly 7 to 12 cycles. TCRdb fed the 5' RACE reads into MiXCR, producing one record per CDR3 protein. The sample comprises hundreds of thousands of distinct CDR3 sequences, less than 45% of which are singletons, and about 32% rests with the top ten. The sequence came from an elderly man in good health. The sample comprised blood. The V and J genes are TRBV6-2 or TRBV6-3 and TRBJ1-5, with a possible D match to TRBD1 (6 bases). DNA of the CDR3: TGTGCCAGCAAATTGGCAGGGGTTTATCAGCCCCAGCATTTT. It encodes CASKLAGVYQPQHF.